This T cell receptor (beta chain) originates from a study of blood T cell repertoires in COVID-19. In the study's own analysis: Nucleated cell counts were estimated from reference gene primer amplification. Produced via immunoSEQ multiplex PCR; TCRdb's table is partial and in-frame only. V, J and clone size derive from that table, while D and trimming were established from the DNA sequence. This sample carries approximately 260,000 clones, 82% of them seen once, and the ten largest clones take approximately 13%. The CDR3 is made up of 12 amino acids. Germline values: CDR1 SQVTM, CDR2 ANQGSEA. Trimming pared 4 bases from V and 2 bases from J, leaving 9 bases between. This clone was observed a few times.

The sequence came from a woman in her sixties with active or convalescent COVID-19. The V call is TRBV29-1, the J call TRBJ2-7; a possible D gene is TRBD2 (6 bases). The sample taken for sequencing was peripheral blood. In DNA, the CDR3 is TGCAGCGTTGCTTGGGGGGCCTACGAGCAGTACTTC. Translated: CSVAWGAYEQYF.